This T cell receptor beta chain appears in the sequencing data of a study of T cell repertoires in cytomegalovirus infection. The CDR3 runs to 18 residues. V was cut by 0 bases and J by 5 bases, with 20 bases left in between. TCRdb called the reads again in MiXCR, with one record for every CDR3 protein. The sample records 250,000 or so distinct CDR3 sequences, less than 9.5% being singletons. The specimen sequenced was PBMCs. The receptor comes from a human donor in good health (CMV status not recorded). Some clones in this sample may be carry-over from other donors' samples. The chain combines TRBV12-3 or TRBV12-4 with TRBJ2-1; TRBD1 or TRBD2 may be the D gene (5 bases each). This chain's CDR3 is CASSLAHGHGTSDNEQFF. Written as DNA, the CDR3 is TGTGCCAGCAGTTTAGCGCATGGTCACGGGACGTCCGACAATGAGCAGTTCTTC.